This T cell receptor beta chain is from a study of blood T cell repertoires in COVID-19. Looking at the study overall: COVID-19 samples collected from the United States, Italy and Spain covered acute and convalescent phases. PBMCs, B-cell-depleted T cells, or T cells were the source of the cDNA or gDNA that made up the material.

Using immunoSEQ multiplex PCR, the repertoire was profiled, and TCRdb retains in-frame clones only, with some absent. The table shows over 400,000 clones, with about nine tenths occurring only once. In germline, CDR1 is SGHDN, CDR2 FVKESK. The CDR3 spans 14 residues. V gave up 9 bases and J gave up 1 base, with 13 bases separating them. The chain has TRBV14 and TRBJ1-3; D is perhaps TRBD1 (5 bases). This clonotype was obtained from a woman aged 25 to 39 with active or convalescent COVID-19. The material sequenced was peripheral blood. The CDR3 region is CASSVDSSGNTIYF. In nucleotides, the CDR3 is TGTGCCAGTTCCGTCGACAGTTCTGGAAACACCATATATTTT.